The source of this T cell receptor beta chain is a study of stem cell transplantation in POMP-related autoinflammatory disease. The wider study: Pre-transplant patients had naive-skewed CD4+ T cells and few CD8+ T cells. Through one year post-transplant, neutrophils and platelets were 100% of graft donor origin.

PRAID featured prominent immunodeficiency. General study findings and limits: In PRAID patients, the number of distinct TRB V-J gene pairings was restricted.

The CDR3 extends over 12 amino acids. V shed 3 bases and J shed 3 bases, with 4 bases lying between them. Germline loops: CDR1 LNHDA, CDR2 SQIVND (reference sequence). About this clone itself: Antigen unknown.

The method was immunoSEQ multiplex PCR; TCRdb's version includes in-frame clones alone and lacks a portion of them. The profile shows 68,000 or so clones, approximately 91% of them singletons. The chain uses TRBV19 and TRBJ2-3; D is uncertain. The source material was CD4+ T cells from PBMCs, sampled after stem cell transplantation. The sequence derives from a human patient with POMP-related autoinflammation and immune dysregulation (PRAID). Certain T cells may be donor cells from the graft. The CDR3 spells CASSMETDTQYF. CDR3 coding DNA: TGTGCCAGTAGTATGGAGACAGATACGCAGTATTTT. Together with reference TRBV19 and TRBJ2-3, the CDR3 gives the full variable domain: DGGITQSPKYLFRKEGQNVTLSCEQNLNHDAMYWYRQDPGQGLRLIYYSQIVNDFQKGDIAEGYSVSREKKESFPLTVTSAQKNPTAFYLCASSMETDTQYFGPGTRLTVL.